The present entry profiles one TCR beta chain with its context. Its antigen is unidentified. The source of the sample is a study of early T cells in non-severe SARS-CoV-2 infection. Study-wide background: Chains from this unsorted whole-blood bulk RNA could not be paired.

Researchers attached unique molecular identifiers to individual cDNA molecules. MiXCR was run by TCRdb on the 5' RACE reads, yielding one entry per CDR3 protein. The table records around 50,000 distinct CDR3 sequences, around 10% of them present only once. Germline CDR1 and CDR2: SGHRS and YFSETQ. The CDR3 is 14 amino acids. With 1 base removed from V and 7 bases from J, the gap between germline ends came to 11 bases. Findings and limits, study-wide: VDJdb-based annotation leaned toward anti-spike CD8 responses and missed private and CD4 specificities.

The sequencing sample was made of whole blood. The clonotype comes from an adult who was a healthcare worker with PCR-confirmed SARS-CoV-2 infection or an uninfected control (not recorded which). This sequence joins TRBV5-1 and TRBJ2-2; maybe TRBD1 (5 bases). CDR3 coding DNA: TGCGCCAGCAGCTTGAGGGGTGATGACGGGGAGCTGTTTTTT. It translates to CASSLRGDDGELFF.